These 5 T cell receptor beta chains came from one sample sequenced in a study of OX40 agonist ivuxolimab in advanced cancers. The table came from immunoSEQ multiplex PCR; TCRdb's copy has only in-frame clones and leaves some out. The sample consists of 60,000 to 85,000 clones, 84% of them appearing once. Sequences were derived from CD4+ or CD8+ T cells sorted from blood, sampled in a trial of the OX40 agonist ivuxolimab. These receptor sequences come from an adult with an advanced solid tumor such as melanoma, head and neck, liver or kidney cancer.

This clone appeared a single time. The chain links TRBV9 to TRBJ2-3; TRBD2 aligns across 14 bases. The ends lost 2 bases at V and 5 bases at J; junction bases unmatched: 1. In germline, CDR1 is SGDLS, CDR2 YYNGEE. The CDR3 is made up of 15 amino acids. The CDR3 reads CASSVGTSGGDTQYF. In nucleotides, the CDR3 is TGTGCCAGCAGCGTTGGGACTAGCGGGGGAGATACGCAGTATTTT.

In DNA form, the CDR3 reads TGTGCCAGCAGCCCGGTCGTGGGGGACCCCTACAATGAGCAGTTCTTC. This translates into CASSPVVGDPYNEQFF. The chain links TRBV5-8 to TRBJ2-1; D might be TRBD1 or TRBD2, each matching 5 bases. Germline loops: CDR1 SGHTS, CDR2 YDEGEE. V was shortened by 4 bases and J by 2 bases, with 16 bases between the two germline ends. The length of the CDR3 is 16 residues.

This clone has just a few counts. The chain is built from TRBV4-1 and TRBJ2-1; 7 bases are shared with TRBD1. Germline values: CDR1 MGHRA, CDR2 YSYEKL. V was pared by 2 bases and J by 0 bases, with 4 bases of the junction left unmatched. The CDR3 extends over 16 amino acids. The CDR3 bases are TGCGCCAGCAGCCAACAACAGGGGAGCTCCTACAATGAGCAGTTCTTC. As protein: CASSQQQGSSYNEQFF.

This rearrangement joins TRBV19 to TRBJ2-1; 8 bases line up with TRBD2. Trimming took 5 bases from V and 1 from J; bases not matched to a gene: 7. From germline, CDR1 is LNHDA and CDR2 SQIVND (reference sequence). The CDR3 has 16 amino acids. This chain's CDR3 is CASSQGGGRSYNEQFF. For the CDR3, the DNA is TGTGCCAGTAGTCAAGGCGGGGGGCGATCCTACAATGAGCAGTTCTTC. The full variable domain, in which reference TRBV19 and TRBJ2-1 provide the parts outside the CDR3, is DGGITQSPKYLFRKEGQNVTLSCEQNLNHDAMYWYRQDPGQGLRLIYYSQIVNDFQKGDIAEGYSVSREKKESFPLTVTSAQKNPTAFYLCASSQGGGRSYNEQFFGPGTRLTVL.

The chain employs TRBV29-1 and TRBJ2-2, with 10 bases fitting TRBD1. The CDR3 consists of 14 residues. CDR1 and CDR2 from the germline V gene are SQVTM and ANQGSEA. The ends lost 4 bases at V and 5 bases at J; junction bases unmatched: 4. The CDR3 region has the DNA TGCAGCGTTGCCGGGACAGGGGTAACCGGGGAGCTGTTTTTT. Translation gives CSVAGTGVTGELFF.